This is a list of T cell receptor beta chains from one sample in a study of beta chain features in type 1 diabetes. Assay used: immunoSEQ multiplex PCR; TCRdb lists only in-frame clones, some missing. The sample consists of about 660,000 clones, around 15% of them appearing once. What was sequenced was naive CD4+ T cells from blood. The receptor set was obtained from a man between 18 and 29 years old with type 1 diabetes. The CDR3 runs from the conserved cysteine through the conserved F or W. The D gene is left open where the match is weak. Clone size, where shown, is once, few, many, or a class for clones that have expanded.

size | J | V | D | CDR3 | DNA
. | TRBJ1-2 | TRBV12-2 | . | CASRFRRDRGNYGYTF | TGTGCAAGTCGCTTCAGACGGGACAGGGGAAACTATGGCTACACCTTC
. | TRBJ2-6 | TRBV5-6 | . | CASSFTGANVLTF | TGTGCCAGCAGCTTTACTGGGGCCAACGTCCTGACTTTC
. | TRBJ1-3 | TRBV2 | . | CASSEGGTGNTIYF | TGTGCCAGCAGTGAAGGGGGTACTGGAAACACCATATATTTT
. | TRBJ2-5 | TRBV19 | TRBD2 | CASSPGGQETQYF | TGTGCCAGTAGTCCGGGGGGCCAAGAGACCCAGTACTTC
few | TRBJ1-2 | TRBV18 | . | CASSPTDGPIGYTF | TGTGCCAGCTCACCCACGGACGGCCCAATTGGCTACACCTTC
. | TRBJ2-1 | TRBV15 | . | CATSTRDSPGEQFF | TGTGCCACCAGCACGCGGGACTCGCCGGGGGAGCAGTTCTTC
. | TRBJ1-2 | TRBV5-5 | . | CASRLTTDGPYTF | TGTGCCAGCAGGCTCACGACAGACGGGCCCTACACCTTC
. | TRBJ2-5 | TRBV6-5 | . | CASSLDSVGQETQYF | TGTGCCAGCAGTCTAGACAGTGTCGGTCAAGAGACCCAGTACTTC
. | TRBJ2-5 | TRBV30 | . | CAWKDMGTFEVTQYF | TGTGCCTGGAAGGATATGGGGACATTCGAGGTGACCCAGTACTTC
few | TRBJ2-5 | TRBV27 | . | CASMSRIYQETQYF | TGTGCCAGCATGAGTAGAATTTACCAAGAGACCCAGTACTTC
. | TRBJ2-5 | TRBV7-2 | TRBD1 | CASSLGGSGTGKGQYF | TGTGCCAGCAGCTTAGGTGGTTCCGGGACAGGGAAAGGCCAGTACTTC
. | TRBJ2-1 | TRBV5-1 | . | CASSASRDSSSNEQFF | TGCGCCAGCAGTGCCTCCCGGGACTCGAGCTCCAATGAGCAGTTCTTC